This TCR beta chain was documented in a study of T cells in localized non-small cell lung cancer. Sequencing was performed with immunoSEQ multiplex PCR; in TCRdb, only in-frame clones are kept and a portion is missing. The profile shows approximately 1,600 clones, roughly a quarter of them singletons. This clone was recorded a few times. Its antigen remains unidentified. Study-level results: The study sequenced only one region of the tumor. As a result, intratumor heterogeneity could not be excluded and remains possible. A denser population of T cells in blood accompanied longer overall survival.

The germline V and J ends were trimmed by 4 bases and 3 bases, with 13 bases remaining between them. Germline values: CDR1 SGHNT, CDR2 YENEEA. The CDR3 loop spans 14 amino acids. This sequence joins TRBV11-3 and TRBJ2-7; no definite D call. This sequence originates from a woman aged 40-69 years with stage III lung adenocarcinoma. The sample was lung tumor tissue, taken before any cancer treatment. CDR3 protein: CASSSGHTDYEQYF. As DNA, the CDR3 is TGTGCCAGCAGCTCGGGTCACACGGACTACGAGCAGTACTTC.